This T cell receptor (beta chain) was captured by sequencing in a study of blood T cell repertoires in COVID-19. Germline CDR1 and CDR2: MNHEY and SVGAGI. This CDR3 is built from 13 residues. With 6 bases removed from V and 3 bases from J, the gap between germline ends came to 11 bases. Assay used: immunoSEQ multiplex PCR; TCRdb lists only in-frame clones, some missing. Among hundreds of thousands of clones, roughly 89% were seen once, and the ten largest hold approximately 1.5%. This clonotype originated in a woman between 25 and 40 years old with active or convalescent COVID-19. Sample: peripheral blood. This chain uses TRBV6-5 with TRBJ1-1; D may be TRBD1 (5 bases). The CDR3 region is CASRPRGDTEAFF. CDR3 bases: TGTGCCAGCAGACCTCGGGGGGACACTGAAGCTTTCTTT.